This T cell receptor beta chain appears in the sequencing data of a study of somatic mutations in cytotoxic T cells in rheumatoid arthritis (dated by TCRdb to 2015 to 2018). Background for the entire study: Peripheral blood (about 28 ml EDTA) was collected from patients immediately after diagnosis and before any treatment began. A total of 65 or so rheumatoid arthritis patients and 20 to 25 healthy controls underwent TCRB deep sequencing. Median age was essentially the same in the patient group and the control group. A FACSAria II or Sony SH800 was used to flow-sort some V beta antibody-stained T-cell populations at nearly 100% purity, and TCRB sequencing was also done on sorted V beta1+ cells. To characterize clonality, the study used TCRB deep sequencing while asking whether somatic mutations are carried by expanded CD8+ T-cell clones in newly diagnosed, untreated rheumatoid arthritis.

Sequencing of TCRB CDR3 was done on genomic DNA with the immunoSEQ assay. The authors' pipeline ran thus. When patient CD8+ clones exceeding 1% were checked against published virus-specific TCRB sequences, only a few matched. The analyses included only productive TCRB rearrangements. A clone was defined by a unique TCRB CDR3 sequence, and clonality was computed as a productive clonality index based on Shannon entropy. To calculate repertoire overlap between two samples, the template counts of each clone were considered relative to each sample's total templates. V-gene usage from TCRB sequencing and V-gene usage measured by flow cytometry were correlated (Spearman r of roughly 0.56). The immuneACCESS repertoire file appears here via TCRdb, limited to in-frame rearrangements. These files lack a portion of the clones; in checked studies, under half of the deficit traces to unresolved V genes, and the cause of the others is not known. Clone size and the V and J calls come from that table; the DNA yielded D and trimming. The sample table contains about 19,000 clones; only one count was recorded for around 83% of them. The ten largest make up approximately 10% of the sample.

Flow cytometry confirmed the purity of CD4+ and CD8+ cells that had been isolated by positive magnetic bead selection on an AutoMACS. After a first flow cytometry screen using a TCR V beta antibody panel, clonal expansions were characterized through TCRB deep sequencing of sorted CD8+ fractions. Peripheral blood mononuclear cells were isolated by Ficoll-Paque PLUS density gradient separation. DNA was extracted from CD4-enriched, CD8-enriched or PBMC samples with Nucleospin Tissue or Tissue XS kits and quantified with a Qubit 2.0 fluorometer. V and J are truncated by 0 bases and 4 bases respectively, leaving an intervening sequence of 12 bases. The CDR3 spans 15 residues, from the cysteine through the phenylalanine. Just CDR3 DNA is preserved here, 45 bases in frame from base 1. CDR1 and CDR2, looked up from the germline V gene, are MNHEY and SVGAGI. Overall study outcomes, separate from this receptor: Viral specificity could not be ruled out by absence from virus-specific databases, and the antigen targets of the expanded CD8+ clones remained unknown. CD8+ T-cell clonality in rheumatoid arthritis patients was not significantly different from that in age-matched healthy controls. CD8+ clonality increased with age in patients (Spearman r ~ 0.5) but not in healthy controls. The finding that TRBV07 was slightly underrepresented in patients was left unadjusted for multiple comparisons. In about an eighth of the 65 patients the largest CD8+ clone exceeded 20% of CD8+ cells, and several identical CD8+ TCRB sequences were shared between blood and synovial fluid.

Note on this clone: Its antigen is unknown. The record has no base qualities; no much larger clone is one base away.

The chain links TRBV6-5 with TRBJ1-1; possibly the D gene is TRBD1, per 5 matching bases. Sequenced input: CD8+ T cells sorted from blood. The clonotype was recovered from a man aged 18-30 years with rheumatoid arthritis. The CDR3 protein: CASSYSRGLGTEAFF. The DNA reads TGTGCCAGCAGTTACTCAAGGGGCTTAGGCACTGAAGCTTTCTTT.